A selection of T cell receptor beta chains follows, all from one sample in a study of CD8 T cells in Susac syndrome. TCRdb passed the immunoSEQ multiplex PCR reads through MiXCR, listing each CDR3 protein once. Of about 150,000 distinct CDR3 sequences detected, approximately 94% appear once; the ten largest clones hold 0.075% to 0.09%. The sequenced sample consisted of CD4+ T cells from PBMCs. The receptors were sampled from a human donor with Susac syndrome. Each CDR3 is given with its conserved first and last residue. A D gene is named only where the DNA matches it firmly. Rows give clone size only sometimes, using once, few, many, or a class for an expanded clone.

NA,12,TRBJ1-1,TRBV20-1,NA,TGCAGTGCTCGGCCCGGTGGAACTGAAGCTTTCTTT,CSARPGGTEAFF
NA,13,TRBJ2-7,TRBV18,TRBD1,TGTGCCAGCTCACTCAACAGGGGCTACGAGCAGTACTTC,CASSLNRGYEQYF
NA,15,TRBJ2-1,TRBV15,NA,TGTGCCACCAGCAGAGCTACCCCAGGGATCAATGAGCAGTTCTTC,CATSRATPGINEQFF
NA,12,TRBJ2-1,TRBV29-1,NA,TGCAGCGTTGAATTCCCCGGCGGTGAGCAGTTCTTC,CSVEFPGGEQFF
NA,14,TRBJ1-4,TRBV20-1,NA,TGCAGTGCGGACCACGGACAGACGAATGAAAAACTGTTTTTT,CSADHGQTNEKLFF
NA,13,TRBJ1-1,TRBV7-9,NA,TGTGCCAGCAGCTTAGGGGCGGGGTTTGAAGCTTTCTTT,CASSLGAGFEAFF
NA,13,TRBJ2-5,TRBV5-6,TRBD1,TGTGCCAGCAGCCCTGACAGGGGGATGACCCAGTACTTC,CASSPDRGMTQYF
NA,12,TRBJ2-1,TRBV5-1,NA,TGCGCCAGCAGCTTGAAGAACAATGAGCAGTTCTTC,CASSLKNNEQFF
NA,12,TRBJ2-7,TRBV29-1,NA,TGCAGCGCCGGGACCTGGGACTACGAGCAGTACTTC,CSAGTWDYEQYF
NA,14,TRBJ2-2,TRBV4-1,NA,TGCGCCAGCAGGGGTCCCACAGACACCGGGGAGCTGTTTTTT,CASRGPTDTGELFF
NA,14,TRBJ2-1,TRBV7-2,NA,TGTGCCAGCAGCTTAGCGTTGAAAGGAGTGGAGCAGTTCTTC,CASSLALKGVEQFF
NA,13,TRBJ2-3,TRBV6-4,NA,TGTGCCAGCTCCTTTGGAGGCGGAGGCGCGCAGTATTTT,CASSFGGGGAQYF
NA,15,TRBJ2-7,TRBV6-6,TRBD1,TGTGCCAGCAGTTACTCGAGACAGGGTACCTACGAGCAGTACTTC,CASSYSRQGTYEQYF
few,11,TRBJ2-7,TRBV20-1,NA,TGCAGTGCTAGAGGTCCCTACGAGCAGTACTTC,CSARGPYEQYF
NA,12,TRBJ1-2,TRBV30,TRBD1,TGTGCCTGGATGGACAGGGCGGGCGGCTACACCTTC,CAWMDRAGGYTF
NA,16,TRBJ2-3,TRBV11-2,TRBD2,TGTGCCAGCAGCTTAGTGGCTAGCGGAAATACAGATACGCAGTATTTT,CASSLVASGNTDTQYF
NA,14,TRBJ1-4,TRBV20-1,NA,TGCAGTGCTAGCCCTAGAACAACTAATGAAAAACTGTTTTTT,CSASPRTTNEKLFF
NA,15,TRBJ2-7,TRBV6-1,NA,TGTGCCATCTACGGGCAGGGGCGATCCCTACGTGGGCAGTACTTC,CAIYGQGRSLRGQYF
NA,15,TRBJ1-2,TRBV7-8,NA,TGTGCCAGCAGCTTAGCAGACAGGACTAACTATGGCTACACCTTC,CASSLADRTNYGYTF
NA,13,TRBJ1-1,TRBV20-1,TRBD1,TGCAGTCCCTATGAGGACAGGGCGACTGAAGCTTTCTTT,CSPYEDRATEAFF
NA,16,TRBJ2-5,TRBV5-1,TRBD2,TGCGCCAGCAGGAAGTCTAGCGGGACTCACGGGGAGACCCAGTACTTC,CASRKSSGTHGETQYF
NA,15,TRBJ1-2,TRBV6-6,NA,TGTGCCAGCAGTTCCACCCGGGATCCCGGCTATGGCTACACCTTC,CASSSTRDPGYGYTF
NA,13,TRBJ2-4,TRBV29-1,NA,TGCAGCGTTGTCCAGGGCTCTAATGTTGGGCAGTACTTC,CSVVQGSNVGQYF
NA,13,TRBJ1-2,TRBV20-1,TRBD1,TGCAGTGCTCCAGGGGGGTCCCTCTATGGCTACACCTTC,CSAPGGSLYGYTF
once,17,TRBJ2-6,TRBV4-1,TRBD1,TGCGCCAGCAGCCGAGGGACAGGCGGAGCTGGGGCCAACGTCCTGACTTTC,CASSRGTGGAGANVLTF
NA,14,TRBJ1-4,TRBV4-2,NA,TGTGCCAGCAGCCAAGAAGGAGGGAGGGGGAAACTGTTTTTT,CASSQEGGRGKLFF
NA,15,TRBJ1-4,TRBV5-1,TRBD1,TGCGCCAGCAGACTGACAGGGGGCCGAGGGGAAAAACTGTTTTTT,CASRLTGGRGEKLFF
NA,14,TRBJ1-5,TRBV6-5,NA,TGTGCCAGCAGTTTTAGGGGCGCAAATCAGCCCCAGCATTTT,CASSFRGANQPQHF
NA,14,TRBJ1-2,TRBV20-1,NA,TGCAGTGCTAGAGATGGGGCCTCGGTCTATGGCTACACCTTC,CSARDGASVYGYTF